This T cell receptor (beta chain) was sequenced during a study of blood T cell repertoires in COVID-19. Whole-study context: Whether acute or convalescent, the COVID-19 samples came from the United States, Italy and Spain.

V lost 3 bases, J lost 5 bases, and 11 bases stayed unmatched. CDR1 and CDR2 (germline): DFQATT, SNEGSKA (reference sequence). The CDR3 totals 15 residues. Original handling: It was from reference gene primer amplification that nucleated cell counts were estimated. Clones were read by immunoSEQ multiplex PCR, and TCRdb kept only the in-frame ones, dropping some. That table is the source of V, J and clone size, and D and trimming were worked out from the DNA. The table includes approximately 270,000 clones, 75% to 90% detected once. The source of this sequence is a man between 50 and 59 years old with acute or convalescent COVID-19. The sequenced material came from peripheral blood. The chain employs TRBV20-1 and TRBJ2-7; 9 bases agree with TRBD1. The CDR3 here is CSASPFYRGRNEQYF. The CDR3 DNA follows: TGCAGTGCTAGTCCCTTCTACAGGGGGCGTAACGAGCAGTACTTC.